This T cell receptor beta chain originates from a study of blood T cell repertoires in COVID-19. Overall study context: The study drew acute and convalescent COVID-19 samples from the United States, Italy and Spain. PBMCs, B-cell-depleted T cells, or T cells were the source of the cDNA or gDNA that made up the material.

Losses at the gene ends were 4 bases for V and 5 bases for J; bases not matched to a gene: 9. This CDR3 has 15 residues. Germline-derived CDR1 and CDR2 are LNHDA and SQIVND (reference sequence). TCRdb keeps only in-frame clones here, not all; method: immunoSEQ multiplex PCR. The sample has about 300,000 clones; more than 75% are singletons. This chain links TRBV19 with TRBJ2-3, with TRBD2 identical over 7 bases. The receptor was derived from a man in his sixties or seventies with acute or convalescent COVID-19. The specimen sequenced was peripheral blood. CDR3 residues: CASSNSRGWIDTQYF. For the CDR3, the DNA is TGTGCCAGTAGTAATTCGCGGGGGTGGATAGATACGCAGTATTTT.